This TCR beta chain was sequenced in a study of blood T cell repertoires in COVID-19. Across the whole study: PBMCs, B-cell-depleted T cells, or T cells provided the cDNA or gDNA that made up the material.

Clinical history as reported by participants underpinned cohort assignment. Exposed participants encountered a COVID-19 case during the 2 weeks preceding study entry. In the study's own analysis: Reference gene primer amplification yielded estimated nucleated cell counts. The method was immunoSEQ multiplex PCR; TCRdb's version includes in-frame clones alone and lacks a portion of them. The V and J calls and the clone size are those of that table, but D and trimming were determined from the DNA. Found here are around 320,000 clones, approximately 91% of them singletons; the top ten hold around 3.9%. This CDR3 region has 13 residues. CDR1 is LGHDT, CDR2 YNNKEL, per germline (reference sequence). Trimming cost V 5 bases and J 5 bases, with 10 bases left between them.

The V gene is TRBV3-1 (or the pseudogene TRBV3-2), the J gene TRBJ1-3, with a tentative D call TRBD1 (6 bases). Sequences were obtained from PBMCs or T cells enriched from blood (not recorded which). This TCR came from a woman in her 30s who had been exposed to COVID-19. In DNA form, the CDR3 reads TGTGCCAGCAGCGACTGGGACAGAAACACCATATATTTT. Protein sequence: CASSDWDRNTIYF.